The TCR beta chain described here comes from a study of blood T cells in healthy people across ages. Alongside a J-beta primer mix, a sample-barcoded 5' primer served in a second PCR lasting roughly 6 to 11 cycles. From each sample, at least 2.5 million paired-end reads containing CDR3 were obtained. Each CDR3 protein is one row after TCRdb ran MiXCR on the 5' RACE reads. The profile shows 550,000 to 800,000 distinct CDR3 sequences, under 25% of them singletons. Trimming stripped 4 bases from V and 4 bases from J, with 10 bases between. CDR1 SQVTM and CDR2 ANQGSEA come from the germline V gene. The CDR3 sequence is 12 residues long.

V is TRBV29-1 and J is TRBJ2-5, with D hard to call. Sequenced input: blood. The receptor's source is a man in his 70s in good health. The CDR3 spells CSVAKGAETQYF. CDR3 nucleotide sequence: TGCAGCGTTGCAAAGGGCGCAGAGACCCAGTACTTC.